Detailed here is one TCR beta chain. Antigen: not known. This entry is derived from a study of cytomegalovirus exposure and HLA in healthy donors. Study conclusions and caveats: Data from an earlier analysis indicated that most TCR beta V segments were productive either about 87% or about 30% of the time. In a later analysis, TCR beta V- and J-gene trimming showed a link to a missense DCLRE1C variant.

Researchers ran the PCR with 60 Vbeta and 13 Jbeta primers. Assay used: immunoSEQ multiplex PCR; TCRdb lists only in-frame clones, some missing. There are almost 200,000 clones in the sample; just over 75% occur only once, and 1.5% to 2% lies in the top ten. With 11 bases clipped from V and 7 bases from J, the junction kept 11 bases outside the gene matches. Germline CDR1 and CDR2: SEHNR and FQNEAQ (reference sequence). This CDR3 is built from 14 residues. In nominal health when sampled, donors likely had unrecorded immune exposures nonetheless. The sample taken for sequencing was PBMCs. The chain is built from TRBV7-9 and TRBJ2-2; 9 positions match TRBD1. This TCR was recovered from a man aged 25 to 45 in good health and CMV-seronegative. DNA of the CDR3: TGTGCCCCAACGTCGTGGACAGGGGACGGGGAGCTGTTTTTT. This gives the protein CAPTSWTGDGELFF.